The T cell receptor beta chain described here comes from a study of cytomegalovirus exposure and HLA in healthy donors. Researchers ran the PCR with 60 Vbeta and 13 Jbeta primers. Only in-frame clones appear in the TCRdb table, and some are missing; sequencing was by immunoSEQ multiplex PCR. Its table records some 84,000 clones. V was trimmed by 4 bases and J by 0 bases, leaving 6 bases between them. The germline gives CDR1 MDHEN, CDR2 SYDVKM. CDR3 length: 13 amino acids. The V call is TRBV28, the J call TRBJ1-1; D unclear. This sequence was found in a man aged 45 to 65 in good health and CMV-seronegative. Sequences were obtained from PBMCs. DNA of the CDR3: TGTGCCAGCAGTTCCCCAGTGAACACTGAAGCTTTCTTT. Encoded protein: CASSSPVNTEAFF.